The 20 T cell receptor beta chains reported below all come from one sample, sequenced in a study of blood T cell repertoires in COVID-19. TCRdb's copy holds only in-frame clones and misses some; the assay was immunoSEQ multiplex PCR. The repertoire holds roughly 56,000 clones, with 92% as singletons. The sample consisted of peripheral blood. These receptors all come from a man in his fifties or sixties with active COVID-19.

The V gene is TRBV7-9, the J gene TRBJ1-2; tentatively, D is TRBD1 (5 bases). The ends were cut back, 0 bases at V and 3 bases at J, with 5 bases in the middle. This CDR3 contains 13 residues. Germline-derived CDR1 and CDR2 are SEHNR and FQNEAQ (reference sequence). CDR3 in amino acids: CASSLAGDYGYTF. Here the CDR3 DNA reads TGTGCCAGCAGCTTAGCAGGGGACTATGGCTACACCTTC. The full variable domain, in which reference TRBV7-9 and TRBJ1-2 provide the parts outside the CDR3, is DTGVSQNPRHKITKRGQNVTFRCDPISEHNRLYWYRQTLGQGPEFLTYFQNEAQLEKSRLLSDRFSAERPKGSFSTLEIQRTEQGDSAMYLCASSLAGDYGYTFGSGTRLTVV.

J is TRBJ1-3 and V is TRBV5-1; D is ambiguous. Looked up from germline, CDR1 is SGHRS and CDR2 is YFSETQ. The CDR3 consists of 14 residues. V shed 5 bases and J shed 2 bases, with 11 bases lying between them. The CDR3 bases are TGCGCCAGCAGTACGGACGGGACTGGAAACACCATATATTTT. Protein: CASSTDGTGNTIYF.

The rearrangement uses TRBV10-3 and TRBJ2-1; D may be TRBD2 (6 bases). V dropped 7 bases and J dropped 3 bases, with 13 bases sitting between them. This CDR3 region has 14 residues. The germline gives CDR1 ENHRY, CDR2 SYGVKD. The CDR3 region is CAIILQTSYNEQFF. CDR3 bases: TGTGCCATCATTCTCCAGACTAGCTACAATGAGCAGTTCTTC.

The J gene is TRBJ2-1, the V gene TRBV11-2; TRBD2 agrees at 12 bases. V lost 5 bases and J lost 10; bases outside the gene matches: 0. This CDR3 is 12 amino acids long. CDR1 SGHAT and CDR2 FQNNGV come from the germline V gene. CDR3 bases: TGTGCCAGCAGCACTAGCGGGAGGGAGCAGTTCTTC. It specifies CASSTSGREQFF. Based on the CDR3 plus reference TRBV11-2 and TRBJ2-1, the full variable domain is EAGVAQSPRYKIIEKRQSVAFWCNPISGHATLYWYQQILGQGPKLLIQFQNNGVVDDSQLPKDRFSAERLKGVDSTLKIQPAKLEDSAVYLCASSTSGREQFFGPGTRLTVL.

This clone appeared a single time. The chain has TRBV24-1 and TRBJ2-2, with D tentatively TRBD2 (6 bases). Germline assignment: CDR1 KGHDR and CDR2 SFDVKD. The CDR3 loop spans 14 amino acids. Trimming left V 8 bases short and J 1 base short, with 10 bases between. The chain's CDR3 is CATKSGVNTGELFF. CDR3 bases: TGTGCCACCAAGTCGGGAGTGAACACCGGGGAGCTGTTTTTT.

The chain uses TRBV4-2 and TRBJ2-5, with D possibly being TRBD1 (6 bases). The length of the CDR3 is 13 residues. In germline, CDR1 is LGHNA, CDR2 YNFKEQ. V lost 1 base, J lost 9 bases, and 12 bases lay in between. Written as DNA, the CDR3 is TGTGCCAGCAGCCAAGGGTCAGGGGAGTCCCAGTACTTC. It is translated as CASSQGSGESQYF.

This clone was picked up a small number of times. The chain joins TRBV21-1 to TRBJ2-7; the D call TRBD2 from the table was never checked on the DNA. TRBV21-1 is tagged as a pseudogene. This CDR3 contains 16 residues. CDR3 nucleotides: TGTGCCAGCAGCCCCCCGTGGGCGGGAGGGCCCTCCGAGCAGTACTTC. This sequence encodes CASSPPWAGGPSEQYF.

DNA for the CDR3: TGTGCCATCAGTGTACAGTACCTTAATGAAAAACTGTTTTTT. It specifies CAISVQYLNEKLFF. This sequence joins TRBV10-3 and TRBJ1-4; no clear D. Germline V lookup: CDR1 ENHRY, CDR2 SYGVKD. This CDR3 contains 14 residues. Trimming stripped 4 bases from V and 4 bases from J, with 10 bases between.

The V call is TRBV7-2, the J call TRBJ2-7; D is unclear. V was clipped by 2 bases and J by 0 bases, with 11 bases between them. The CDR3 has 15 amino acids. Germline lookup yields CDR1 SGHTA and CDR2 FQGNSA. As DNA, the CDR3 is TGTGCCAGCAGCTTACGTACGGTTGGCTCCTACGAGCAGTACTTC. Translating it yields CASSLRTVGSYEQYF. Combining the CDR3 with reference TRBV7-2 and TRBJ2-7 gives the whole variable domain GAGVSQSPSNKVTEKGKDVELRCDPISGHTALYWYRQSLGQGLEFLIYFQGNSAPDKSGLPSDRFSAERTGGSVSTLTIQRTQQEDSAVYLCASSLRTVGSYEQYFGPGTRLTVT.

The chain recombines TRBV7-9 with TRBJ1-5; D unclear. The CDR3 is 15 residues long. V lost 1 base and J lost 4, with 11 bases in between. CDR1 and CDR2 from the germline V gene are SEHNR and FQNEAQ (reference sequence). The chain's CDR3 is CASSLGSQRNQPQHF. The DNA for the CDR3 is TGTGCCAGCAGCTTAGGGTCCCAGCGAAATCAGCCCCAGCATTTT. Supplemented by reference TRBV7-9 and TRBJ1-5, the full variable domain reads DTGVSQNPRHKITKRGQNVTFRCDPISEHNRLYWYRQTLGQGPEFLTYFQNEAQLEKSRLLSDRFSAERPKGSFSTLEIQRTEQGDSAMYLCASSLGSQRNQPQHFGDGTRLSIL.

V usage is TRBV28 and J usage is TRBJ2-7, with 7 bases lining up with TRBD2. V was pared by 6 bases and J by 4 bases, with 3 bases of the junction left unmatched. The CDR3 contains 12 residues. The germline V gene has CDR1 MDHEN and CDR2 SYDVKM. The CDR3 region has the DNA TGTGCCAGCAGCGGGAGGTGGTACGAGCAGTACTTC. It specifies CASSGRWYEQYF.

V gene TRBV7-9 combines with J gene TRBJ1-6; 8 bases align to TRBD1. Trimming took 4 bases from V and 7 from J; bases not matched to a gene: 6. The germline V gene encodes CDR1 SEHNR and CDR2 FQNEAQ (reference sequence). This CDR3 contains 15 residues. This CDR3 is CASSSPGQVNSPLHF. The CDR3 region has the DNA TGTGCCAGCAGCTCACCGGGACAGGTCAATTCACCCCTCCACTTT.

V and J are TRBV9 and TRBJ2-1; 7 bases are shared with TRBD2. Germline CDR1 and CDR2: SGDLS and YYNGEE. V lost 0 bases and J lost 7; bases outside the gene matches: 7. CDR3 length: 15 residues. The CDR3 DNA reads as TGTGCCAGCAGCGTAGGAGGACTAGGGCTGAATGAGCAGTTCTTC. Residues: CASSVGGLGLNEQFF.

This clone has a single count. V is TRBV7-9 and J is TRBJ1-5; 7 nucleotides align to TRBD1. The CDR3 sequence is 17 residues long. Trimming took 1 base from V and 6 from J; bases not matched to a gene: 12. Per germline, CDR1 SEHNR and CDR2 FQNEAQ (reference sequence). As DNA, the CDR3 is TGTGCCAGCAGCTTAGATAAGTGGGACAGCCCGGGTCAGCCCCAGCATTTT. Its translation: CASSLDKWDSPGQPQHF.

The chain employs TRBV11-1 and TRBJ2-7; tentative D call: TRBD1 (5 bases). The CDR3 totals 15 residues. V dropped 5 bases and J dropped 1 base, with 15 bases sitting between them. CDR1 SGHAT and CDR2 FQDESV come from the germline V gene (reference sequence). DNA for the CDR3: TGTGCCAGCAGCCAAATGGGGCTGACTTCCTACGAGCAGTACTTC. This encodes CASSQMGLTSYEQYF.

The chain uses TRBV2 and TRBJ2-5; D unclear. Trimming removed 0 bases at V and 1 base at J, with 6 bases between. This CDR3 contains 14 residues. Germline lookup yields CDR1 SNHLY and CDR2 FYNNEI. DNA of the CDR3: TGTGCCAGCAGTGAAGCGCGTGTCCAAGAGACCCAGTACTTC. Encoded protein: CASSEARVQETQYF. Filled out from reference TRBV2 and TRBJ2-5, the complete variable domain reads EPEVTQTPSHQVTQMGQEVILRCVPISNHLYFYWYRQILGQKVEFLVSFYNNEISEKSEIFDDQFSVERPDGSNFTLKIRSTKLEDSAMYFCASSEARVQETQYFGPGTRLLVL.

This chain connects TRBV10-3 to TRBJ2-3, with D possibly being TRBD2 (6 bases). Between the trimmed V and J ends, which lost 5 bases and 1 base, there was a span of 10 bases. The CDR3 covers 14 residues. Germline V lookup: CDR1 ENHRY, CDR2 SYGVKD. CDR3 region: CAISRLGGTDTQYF. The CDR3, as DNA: TGTGCCATCAGTCGACTAGGGGGCACAGATACGCAGTATTTT.

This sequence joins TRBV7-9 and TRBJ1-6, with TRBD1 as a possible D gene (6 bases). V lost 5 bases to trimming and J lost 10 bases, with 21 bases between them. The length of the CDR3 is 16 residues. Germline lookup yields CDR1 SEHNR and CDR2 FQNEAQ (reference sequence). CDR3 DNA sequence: TGTGCCAGCAGCCCACAGGGAGTTGGGGCCTTCTCACCCCTCCACTTT. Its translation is CASSPQGVGAFSPLHF.

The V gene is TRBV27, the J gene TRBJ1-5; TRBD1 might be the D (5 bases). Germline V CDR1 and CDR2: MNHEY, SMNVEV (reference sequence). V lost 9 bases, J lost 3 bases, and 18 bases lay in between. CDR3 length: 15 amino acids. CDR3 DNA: TGTGCCAGGGGGCGATGGGGTCGGTACAATCAGCCCCAGCATTTT. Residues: CARGRWGRYNQPQHF.

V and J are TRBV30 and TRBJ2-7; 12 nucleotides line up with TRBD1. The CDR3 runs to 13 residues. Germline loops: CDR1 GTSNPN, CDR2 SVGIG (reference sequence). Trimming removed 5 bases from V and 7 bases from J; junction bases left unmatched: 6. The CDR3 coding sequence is TGTGCCTGGTCCGGGACAGGGGGCCGGGAGCAGTACTTC. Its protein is CAWSGTGGREQYF. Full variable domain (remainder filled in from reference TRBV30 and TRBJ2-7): SQTIHQWPATLVQPVGSPLSLECTVEGTSNPNLYWYRQAAGRGLQLLFYSVGIGQISSEVPQNLSASRPQDRQFILSSKKLLLSDSGFYLCAWSGTGGREQYFGPGTRLTVT.